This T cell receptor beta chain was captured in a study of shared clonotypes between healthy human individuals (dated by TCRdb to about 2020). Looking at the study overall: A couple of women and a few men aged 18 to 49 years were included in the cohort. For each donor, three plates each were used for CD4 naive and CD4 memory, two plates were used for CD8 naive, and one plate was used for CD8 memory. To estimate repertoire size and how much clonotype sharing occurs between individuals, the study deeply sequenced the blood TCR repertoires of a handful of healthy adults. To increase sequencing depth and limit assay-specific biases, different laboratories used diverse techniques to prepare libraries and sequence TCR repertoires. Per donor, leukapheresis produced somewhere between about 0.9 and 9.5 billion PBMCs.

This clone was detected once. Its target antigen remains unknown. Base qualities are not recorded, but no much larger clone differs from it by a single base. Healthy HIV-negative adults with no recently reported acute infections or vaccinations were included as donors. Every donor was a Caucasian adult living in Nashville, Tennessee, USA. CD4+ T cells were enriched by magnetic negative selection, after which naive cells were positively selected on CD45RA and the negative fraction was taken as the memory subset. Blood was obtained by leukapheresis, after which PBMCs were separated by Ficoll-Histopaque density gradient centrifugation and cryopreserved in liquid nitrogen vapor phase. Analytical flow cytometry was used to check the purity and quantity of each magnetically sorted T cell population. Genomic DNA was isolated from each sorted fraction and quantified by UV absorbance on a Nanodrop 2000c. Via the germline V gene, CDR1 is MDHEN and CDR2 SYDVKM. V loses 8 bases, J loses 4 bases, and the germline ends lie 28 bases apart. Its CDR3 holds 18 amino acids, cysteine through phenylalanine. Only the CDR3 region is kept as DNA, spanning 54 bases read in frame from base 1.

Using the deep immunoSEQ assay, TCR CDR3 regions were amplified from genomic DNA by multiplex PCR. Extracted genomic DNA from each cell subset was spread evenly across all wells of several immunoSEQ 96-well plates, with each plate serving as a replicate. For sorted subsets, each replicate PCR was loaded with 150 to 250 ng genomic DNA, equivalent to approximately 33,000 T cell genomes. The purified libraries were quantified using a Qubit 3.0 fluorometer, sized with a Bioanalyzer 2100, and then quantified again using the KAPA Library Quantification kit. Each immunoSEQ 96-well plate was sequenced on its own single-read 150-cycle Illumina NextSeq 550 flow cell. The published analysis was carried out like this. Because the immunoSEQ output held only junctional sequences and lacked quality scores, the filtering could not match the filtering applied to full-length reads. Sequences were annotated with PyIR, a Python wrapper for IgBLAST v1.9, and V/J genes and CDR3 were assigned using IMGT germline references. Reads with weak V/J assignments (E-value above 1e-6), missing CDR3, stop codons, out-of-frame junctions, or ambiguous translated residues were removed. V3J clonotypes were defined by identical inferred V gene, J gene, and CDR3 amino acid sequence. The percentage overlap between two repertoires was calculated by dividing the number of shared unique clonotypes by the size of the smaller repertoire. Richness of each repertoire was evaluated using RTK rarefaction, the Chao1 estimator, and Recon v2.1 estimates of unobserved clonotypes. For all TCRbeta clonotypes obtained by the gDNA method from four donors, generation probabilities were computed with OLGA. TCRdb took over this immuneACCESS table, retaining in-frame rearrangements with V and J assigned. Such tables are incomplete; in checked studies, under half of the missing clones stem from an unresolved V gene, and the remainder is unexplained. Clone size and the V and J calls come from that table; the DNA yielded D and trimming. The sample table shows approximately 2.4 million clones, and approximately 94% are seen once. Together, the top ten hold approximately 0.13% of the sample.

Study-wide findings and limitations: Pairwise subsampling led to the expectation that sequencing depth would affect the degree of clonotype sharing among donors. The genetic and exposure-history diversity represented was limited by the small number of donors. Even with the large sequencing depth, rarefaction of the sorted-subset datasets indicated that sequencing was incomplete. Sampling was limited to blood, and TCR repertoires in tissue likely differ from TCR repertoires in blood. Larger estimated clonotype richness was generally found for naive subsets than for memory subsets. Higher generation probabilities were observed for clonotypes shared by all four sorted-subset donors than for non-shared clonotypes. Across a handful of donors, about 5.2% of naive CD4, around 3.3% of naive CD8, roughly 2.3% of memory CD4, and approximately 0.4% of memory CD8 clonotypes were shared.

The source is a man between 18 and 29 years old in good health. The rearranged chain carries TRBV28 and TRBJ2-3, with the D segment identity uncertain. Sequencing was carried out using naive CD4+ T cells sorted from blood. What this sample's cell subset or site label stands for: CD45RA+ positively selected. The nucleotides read TGTGCCAGCCATCCTTCCCCCATAATGTCCCATCACTCAGATACGCAGTATTTT. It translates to CASHPSPIMSHHSDTQYF.